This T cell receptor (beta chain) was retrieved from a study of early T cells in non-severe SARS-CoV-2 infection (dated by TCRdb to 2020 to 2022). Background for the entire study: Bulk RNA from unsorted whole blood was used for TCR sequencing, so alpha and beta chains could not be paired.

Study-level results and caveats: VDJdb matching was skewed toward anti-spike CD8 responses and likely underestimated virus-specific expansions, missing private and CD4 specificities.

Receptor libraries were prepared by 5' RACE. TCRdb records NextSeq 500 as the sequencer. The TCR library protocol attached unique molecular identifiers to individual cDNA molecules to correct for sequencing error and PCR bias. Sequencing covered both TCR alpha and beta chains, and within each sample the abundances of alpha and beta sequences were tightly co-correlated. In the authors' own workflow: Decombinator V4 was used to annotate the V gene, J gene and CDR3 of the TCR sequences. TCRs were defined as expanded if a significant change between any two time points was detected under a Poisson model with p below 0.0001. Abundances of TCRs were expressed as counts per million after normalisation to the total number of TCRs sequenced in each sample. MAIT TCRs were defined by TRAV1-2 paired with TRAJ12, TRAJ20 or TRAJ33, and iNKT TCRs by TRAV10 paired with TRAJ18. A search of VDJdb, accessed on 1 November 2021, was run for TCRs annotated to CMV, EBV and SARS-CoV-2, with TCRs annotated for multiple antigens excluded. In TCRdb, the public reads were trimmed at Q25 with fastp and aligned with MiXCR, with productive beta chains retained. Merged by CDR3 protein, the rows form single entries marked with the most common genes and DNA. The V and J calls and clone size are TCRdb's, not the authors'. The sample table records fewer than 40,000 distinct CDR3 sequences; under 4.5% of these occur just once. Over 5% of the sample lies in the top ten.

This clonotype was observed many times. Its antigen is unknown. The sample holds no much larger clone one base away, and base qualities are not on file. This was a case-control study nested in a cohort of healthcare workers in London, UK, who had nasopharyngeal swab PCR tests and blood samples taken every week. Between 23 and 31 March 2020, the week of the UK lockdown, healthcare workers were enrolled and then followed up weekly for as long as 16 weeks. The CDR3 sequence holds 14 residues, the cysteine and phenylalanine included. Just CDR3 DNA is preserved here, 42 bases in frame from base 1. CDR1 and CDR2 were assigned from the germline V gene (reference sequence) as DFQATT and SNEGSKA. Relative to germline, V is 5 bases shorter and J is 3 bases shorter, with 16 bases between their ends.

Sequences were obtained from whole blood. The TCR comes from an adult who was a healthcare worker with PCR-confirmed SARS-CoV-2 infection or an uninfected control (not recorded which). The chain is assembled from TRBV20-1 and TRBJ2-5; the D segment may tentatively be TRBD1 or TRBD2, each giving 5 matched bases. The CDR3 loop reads CSAPGTTTEETQYF. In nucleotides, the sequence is TGCAGTGCTCCCGGGACGACCACCGAAGAGACCCAGTACTTC.